The next 5 T cell receptor beta chains were all read from a single sample in a study of breast tumors, draining lymph nodes, adjacent tissues. Breast cancer patients provided tissue from their axillary draining lymph nodes. In TCRdb, the multiplex PCR reads were re-called with MiXCR into one record per CDR3 protein. Of approximately 190,000 distinct CDR3 sequences detected, over 25% appear once; the ten largest clones hold 4.3%. Sample: axillary lymph node tissue. Receptors originate from a female donor with breast cancer. Some clones in this sample may be carry-over from other donors' samples.

This clonotype was detected ten times or more. The chain joins TRBV7-8 to TRBJ1-2; maybe TRBD1 (6 bases). Looked up from germline, CDR1 is SGHVS and CDR2 is FQNEAQ. The CDR3 length is 13 residues. V lost 6 bases, J lost 1 base, and 9 bases lay in between. The CDR3: CASSPDSNYGYTF. DNA for the CDR3: TGTGCCAGCAGTCCGGACAGTAACTATGGCTACACCTTC.

Comments on this clonotype: A much larger clone sits a single nucleotide away, making a read error possible. No conserved phenylalanine or tryptophan ends this CDR3, so it is likely a read error. For the CDR3, the DNA is TGTGCCAGCAGCAGGGACCCCAAAAACATTCAGTACTCC. Translation gives CASSRDPKNIQYS. The chain uses TRBV6-6 and TRBJ2-4, with D possibly called TRBD1 or TRBD2 (5 bases each). The CDR3 sequence is 13 residues long. V was cut by 6 bases and J by 2 bases, with 8 bases left in between. CDR1 and CDR2 (germline): MNHNY, SVGAGI (reference sequence).

Many counts were recorded for this clonotype. The chain uses TRBV11-2 and TRBJ2-3, with D perhaps matching TRBD1 (6 bases). CDR1 is SGHAT and CDR2 is FQNNGV in the germline V gene. V was shortened by 5 bases and J by 6 bases, with 18 bases between the two germline ends. The CDR3 is made up of 15 amino acids. The chain's CDR3 is CASSPSGARVDTQYF. In DNA, the CDR3 is TGTGCCAGCAGCCCATCAGGGGCTCGCGTGGATACGCAGTATTTT.

In its sample, this clonotype was seen many times. This sequence joins TRBV30 and TRBJ1-3; D possibly corresponds to TRBD1 (6 bases). CDR1 GTSNPN and CDR2 SVGIG come from the germline V gene (reference sequence). V lost 2 bases and J lost 0, with 11 bases in between. CDR3 size: 15 residues. The DNA for the CDR3 is TGTGCCTGGAGTCCGGGGGCCAACTCTGGAAACACCATATATTTT. Amino acids: CAWSPGANSGNTIYF.

A word on this clonotype: A much larger clone differs by one base, so this may be a read error. The chain links TRBV7-9 to TRBJ2-3; 12 bases match TRBD1. The CDR3 runs 18 residues. The germline V gene has CDR1 SEHNR and CDR2 FQNEAQ (reference sequence). Here the CDR3 DNA reads TGTGCCAGCAGCTTAGGGGACAGGGGGCTTAGTAGCACACATACGCAGTATTTT. Encoded protein: CASSLGDRGLSSTHTQYF.